The entry below gives a single TCR beta chain sequence along with its context. This clone was seen once. The specificity of this receptor is unknown. No clone much larger than this one lies a single base away; base qualities are absent. This entry comes from a study of OX40 agonist ivuxolimab in advanced cancers. With regard to the full study: Ivuxolimab was a fully human IgG2 agonistic monoclonal antibody targeting the costimulatory receptor OX40 (CD134). Intravenous ivuxolimab was administered to patients every 2 weeks at six dose levels: 0.01, 0.1, 0.3, 1.5, 3 and 10 mg/kg. Of the roughly 50 dose-escalation patients, hepatocellular carcinoma was present in about 20, melanoma in approximately 15, renal cell carcinoma in 9 and head and neck cancer in 9. The dose-escalation cohort was 80% to 90% male with a mean age of roughly 62 years, ranging from roughly 20 to 80. Prior anti-PD-1, anti-PD-L1 or anti-CTLA-4 therapy was permitted, and roughly two fifths of dose-escalation patients had received checkpoint inhibitors. Partial responses occurred in three dose-escalation patients: two with cutaneous melanoma and one with hepatocellular carcinoma. The point of sequencing TCRbeta in the periphery was to test whether ivuxolimab changed TCR sequence diversity and drove clonal T-cell expansion. The paper reports the monotherapy dose-escalation portion (N of about 50 patients) of the phase I ivuxolimab trial. On the study overall, not on this receptor specifically: After ivuxolimab, CD8+ T cells had more expanded clones than CD4+ T cells on average. Low levels of normalized T-cell clonal expansion were also seen in some nonresponding patients. In partial responders in the 0.1-3.0 mg/kg groups, normalized peripheral clonal expansion was found to be among the lowest, especially among CD8+ T cells. Antigen specificity was not determined for the clonally expanded peripheral T cells. Clonal expansion of both CD4+ and CD8+ blood T cells was observed from baseline to week 6 at doses 0.1 to 3.0 mg/kg.

V loses 2 bases of germline sequence and J loses 0 bases, and the interval between the two ends is 5 bases. CDR1 and CDR2, looked up from the germline V gene (reference sequence), are GTSNPN and SVGIG. The CDR3 runs 12 residues from the cysteine to the phenylalanine. CDR3 DNA only is kept here, 36 bases in frame from base 1. The trial excluded patients who had a history of autoimmune disease or were on systemic immunosuppression. Peripheral blood for TCR sequencing was collected from all dose cohorts at baseline, on cycle 4 day 1, and on cycle 7 day 1. Samples came from an open-label, multicenter, first-in-human phase I dose-escalation trial of ivuxolimab. Adults with locally advanced or metastatic head and neck squamous cell, hepatocellular, melanoma or renal cell carcinoma were enrolled in the trial. Before TCR sequencing, CD4+ T cells and CD8+ T cells from peripheral blood were sorted into separate populations.

Genomic DNA was isolated from the sorted cells so that the TCRbeta CDR3 region could be sequenced. The immunoSEQ Assay was used to sequence the TCRbeta CDR3 regions. Entries here come from immuneACCESS through TCRdb and include only in-frame sequences with V and J called. Some clones fail to appear in such tables; in the studies checked, an unresolved V gene covers under half of the shortfall, and the cause of the remainder is unknown. The sample table contains 77,000 or so clones; only one count was recorded for around 85% of them. Of the sample, approximately 2.2% falls within the top ten clones.

The TCR originated in an adult with an advanced solid tumor such as melanoma, head and neck, liver or kidney cancer. The chain employs TRBV30 and TRBJ2-7, with the identity of the D gene unclear. Material: CD4+ or CD8+ T cells sorted from blood, obtained in a trial of the OX40 agonist ivuxolimab. CDR3 loop: CAWSPPSYEQYF. The nucleotides read TGTGCCTGGAGTCCCCCCTCCTACGAGCAGTACTTC.